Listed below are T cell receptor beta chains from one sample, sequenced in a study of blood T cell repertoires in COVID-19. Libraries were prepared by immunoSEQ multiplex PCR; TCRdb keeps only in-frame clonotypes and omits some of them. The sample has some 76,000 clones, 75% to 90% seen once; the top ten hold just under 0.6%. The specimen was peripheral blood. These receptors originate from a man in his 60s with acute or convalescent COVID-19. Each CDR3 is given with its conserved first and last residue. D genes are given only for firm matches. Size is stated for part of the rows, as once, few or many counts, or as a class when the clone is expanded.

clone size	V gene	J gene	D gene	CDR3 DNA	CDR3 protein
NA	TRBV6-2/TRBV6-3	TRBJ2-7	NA	TGTGCCAGCAGTTACCCACAGGGTTCCGAGCAGTACTTC	CASSYPQGSEQYF
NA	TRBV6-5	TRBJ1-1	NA	TGTGCCAGCAGAGACACAGCCAACACTGAAGCTTTCTTT	CASRDTANTEAFF
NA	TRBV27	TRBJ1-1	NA	TGTGCCAGCAGCTGGAGGGGGGGTGAAGCTTTCTTT	CASSWRGGEAFF
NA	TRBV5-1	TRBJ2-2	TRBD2	TGCGCCAGCAGCCCCCTTAGCGGGGTGAACACCGGGGAGCTGTTTTTT	CASSPLSGVNTGELFF
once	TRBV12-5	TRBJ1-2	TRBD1	TGTGCTAGTGGTTTGTACAGGGGCGATTCCAGCTACACCTTC	CASGLYRGDSSYTF
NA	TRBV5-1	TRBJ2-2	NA	TGCGCCAGCAGAGGGACTGGGACCGGGGAGCTGTTTTTT	CASRGTGTGELFF
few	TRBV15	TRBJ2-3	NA	TGTGCCACCGCTCCCTTACAGGGAACAGATACGCAGTATTTT	CATAPLQGTDTQYF
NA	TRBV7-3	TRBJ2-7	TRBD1	TGTGCCAGCAGCTCAAGGGACAGGGACTACGAGCAGTACTTC	CASSSRDRDYEQYF
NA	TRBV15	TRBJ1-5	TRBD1	TGTGCCACCAGCAGAGGCGGACAGGGACGAGAGGATCAGCCCCAGCATTTT	CATSRGGQGREDQPQHF
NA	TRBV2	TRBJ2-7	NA	TGTGCCAGCAAGCAGACAGAGAGCTCCTACGAGCAGTACTTC	CASKQTESSYEQYF
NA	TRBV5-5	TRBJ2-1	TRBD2	TGTGCCAGCAGCGAGGGACTAGCGGGGTATTACAATGAGCAGTTCTTC	CASSEGLAGYYNEQFF
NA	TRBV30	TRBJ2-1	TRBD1	TGTGCCTGGAGGCCGATTGACAGGGTAGGCAATGAGCAGTTCTTC	CAWRPIDRVGNEQFF
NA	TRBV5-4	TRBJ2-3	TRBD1	TGTGCCAGCAGCTTCGGGACAGCCACAGATACGCAGTATTTT	CASSFGTATDTQYF
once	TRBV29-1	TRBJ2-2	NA	TGCAGCGTTGTAGGCGGAGTAGGTACCGGGGAGCTGTTTTTT	CSVVGGVGTGELFF
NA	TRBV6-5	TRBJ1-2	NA	TGTGCCAGCAATCAGTTACAGAACTATGGCTACACCTTC	CASNQLQNYGYTF
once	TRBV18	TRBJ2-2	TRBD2	TGTGCCAGCTCGCCCGGGACTAGCGGGATGACCGGGGAGCTGTTTTTT	CASSPGTSGMTGELFF
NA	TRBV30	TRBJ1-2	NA	TGTGCCTGGAGTGTAAGGCCCGGAGGGGCTTATGGCTACACCTTC	CAWSVRPGGAYGYTF
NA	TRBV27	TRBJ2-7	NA	TGTGCCAGCAGCCCAGGGTTTCGGTCCTACGAGCAGTACTTC	CASSPGFRSYEQYF
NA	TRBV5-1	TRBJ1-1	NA	TGCGCCAGCAGCCGTGAGGACATAACTTCAAAAGCTTTCTTT	CASSREDITSKAFF
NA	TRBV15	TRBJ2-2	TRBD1	TGTGCCACCAGCAGCGCCAGGGGGCGAACCGGGGAGCTGTTTTTT	CATSSARGRTGELFF
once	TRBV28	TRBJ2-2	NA	TGTGCCAGCAGTTTGATCCAGGGGAAGACCGGGGAGCTGTTTTTT	CASSLIQGKTGELFF
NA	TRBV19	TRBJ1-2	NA	TGTGCCAGTATACAGACAGGTTTGAACTATGGCTACACCTTC	CASIQTGLNYGYTF
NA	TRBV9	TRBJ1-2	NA	TGTGCCAGCAGCATTGAAGTAGGAGGGGACAACTATGGCTACACCTTC	CASSIEVGGDNYGYTF
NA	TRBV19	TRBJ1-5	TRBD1	TGTGCCAGTAGCGGGACAGGGTTGTATCAGCCCCAGCATTTT	CASSGTGLYQPQHF
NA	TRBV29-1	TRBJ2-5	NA	TGCAGCGTTGTTCCCCGGTACCAAGAGACCCAGTACTTC	CSVVPRYQETQYF
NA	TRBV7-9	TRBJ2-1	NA	TGTGCCAGCAGCTTTCCGGGGTCCTACAATGAGCAGTTCTTC	CASSFPGSYNEQFF
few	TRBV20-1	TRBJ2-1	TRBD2	TGCAGTGCTAGTCTCCTAGCGGGAGCAGGTGAGCAGTTCTTC	CSASLLAGAGEQFF
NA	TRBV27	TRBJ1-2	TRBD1	TGTGCCAGCAGTTTAAAAGGGGGCCCGAACTATGGCTACACCTTC	CASSLKGGPNYGYTF
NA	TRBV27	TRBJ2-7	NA	TGTGCCACCCAACCTTTGAGGGGGTCTGACGAGCAGTACTTC	CATQPLRGSDEQYF
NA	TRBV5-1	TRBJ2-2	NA	TGCGCCAGCAGCATACGGGACACGACGAACACCGGGGAGCTGTTTTTT	CASSIRDTTNTGELFF
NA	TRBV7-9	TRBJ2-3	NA	TGTGCCAGCAGCTTAATAGCCCGGACAGATACGCAGTATTTT	CASSLIARTDTQYF
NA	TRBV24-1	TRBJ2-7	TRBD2	TGTGCCACCAGTGATTCTAGCGGGGGGTTTTCCTACGAGCAGTACTTC	CATSDSSGGFSYEQYF
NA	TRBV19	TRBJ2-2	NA	TGTGCCAGTAGTACGCCGGGCCGGAGGGCCGGGGAGCTGTTTTTT	CASSTPGRRAGELFF
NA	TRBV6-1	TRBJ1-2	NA	TGTGCCAGCACCGCACGGGGGGACTATGGCTACACCTTC	CASTARGDYGYTF
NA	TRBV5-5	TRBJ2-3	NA	TGTGCCAGCAGCTTGACGGACTTTATCACAGAGACGCAGTATTTT	CASSLTDFITETQYF
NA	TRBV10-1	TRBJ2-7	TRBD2	TGCGCCAGCAGTGAGGCTAGCGGGAGGTACGAGCAGTACTTC	CASSEASGRYEQYF
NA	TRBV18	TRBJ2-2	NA	TGTGCCAGCTCACCAGAGGACAGACCGAACACCGGGGAGCTGTTTTTT	CASSPEDRPNTGELFF
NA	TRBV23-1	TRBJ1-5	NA	TGCGCCAGCAGAACACCGTTGGACAGTAGCAATCAGCCCCAGCATTTT	CASRTPLDSSNQPQHF
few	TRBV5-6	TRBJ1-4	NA	TGTGCCAGCAGCTTGGTCGGACAGAATAATGAAAAACTGTTTTTT	CASSLVGQNNEKLFF
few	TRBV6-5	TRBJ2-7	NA	TGTGCCAGCAGGCGGACAAGGGGCGAGCAGTACTTC	CASRRTRGEQYF
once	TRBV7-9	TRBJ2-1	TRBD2	TGTGCCAGCAGCGGGGGACTAGCGGGATACAATGAGCAGTTCTTC	CASSGGLAGYNEQFF
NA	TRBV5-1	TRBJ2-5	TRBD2	TGCGCCAGCAGCTTGGGGGGGACTAGCCTTGGCCAAGAGACCCAGTACTTC	CASSLGGTSLGQETQYF
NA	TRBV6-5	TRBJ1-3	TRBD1	TGTGCCAGCAGTATCCGCGGACAGGGGGGAAACACCATATATTTT	CASSIRGQGGNTIYF
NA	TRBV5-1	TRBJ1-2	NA	TGCGCCAGCAGCGCGTTTTCTACAGGGATGAGGTATGGCTACACCTTC	CASSAFSTGMRYGYTF
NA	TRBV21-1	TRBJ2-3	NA	TGTGCCAGCAGCAAAAGGGTGGGAGGTATCACAGATACGCAGTATTTT	CASSKRVGGITDTQYF
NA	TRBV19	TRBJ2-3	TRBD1	TGTGCCAGTAGTATCCAGGGGGCCGCAGATACGCAGTATTTT	CASSIQGAADTQYF
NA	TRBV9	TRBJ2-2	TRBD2	TGTGCCAGCAGCGTAGCAGGACTAGCGGGAGTCTTTGGGCTTGGCGGGGAGCTGTTTTTT	CASSVAGLAGVFGLGGELFF
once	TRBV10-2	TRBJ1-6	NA	TGCGCCAGCAGTGAGGACTGGAGCTCCTATAATTCACCCCTCCACTTT	CASSEDWSSYNSPLHF
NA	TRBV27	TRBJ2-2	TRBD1	TGTGCCAGCAGTTTAGATTGGACAGGGGGCATCGGGGAGCTGTTTTTT	CASSLDWTGGIGELFF
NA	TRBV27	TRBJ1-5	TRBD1	TGTGCCAGCAGGGCGGGACAGGGTTATCAGCCCCAGCATTTT	CASRAGQGYQPQHF
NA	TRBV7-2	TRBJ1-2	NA	TGTGCCAGCAGATACCCGACAGACCGCTATGGCTACACCTTC	CASRYPTDRYGYTF
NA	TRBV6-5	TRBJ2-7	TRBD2	TGTGCCAGCAGTAGGGCTAGCGGGGCACCCTACGAGCAGTACTTC	CASSRASGAPYEQYF
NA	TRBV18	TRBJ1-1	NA	TGTGCCAGCTCACCCCTGGACCGAGGGACTGAAGCTTTCTTT	CASSPLDRGTEAFF
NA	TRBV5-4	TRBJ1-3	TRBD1	TGTGCCAGCAGCAGCGGACAGGGGGCGCGGAACACCATATATTTT	CASSSGQGARNTIYF
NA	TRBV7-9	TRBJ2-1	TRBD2	TGTGCCAGCAGCTTAGCGAGCGGGGGTCACAATGAGCAGTTCTTC	CASSLASGGHNEQFF
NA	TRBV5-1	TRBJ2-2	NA	TGCGCCAGCAGCTTGCGGGGGGCCGGCGGGGAGCTGTTTTTT	CASSLRGAGGELFF
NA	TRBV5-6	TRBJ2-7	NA	TGTGCCAGCAGCTTGGATCGCCTAGCAGCCTACGAGCAGTACTTC	CASSLDRLAAYEQYF
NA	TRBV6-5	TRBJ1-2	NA	TGTGCCAGCAGTTACCGGAGGGCAGACTATGGCTACACCTTC	CASSYRRADYGYTF